The T cell receptor (beta chain) under discussion was sequenced for a study of shared clonotypes between healthy human individuals. V lost 10 bases and J 0 bases, leaving 10 bases between the germline ends. Germline-derived CDR1 and CDR2 are MNHNS and SASEGT. The CDR3 length is 13 residues. This table comes from immunoSEQ multiplex PCR, and its TCRdb copy is limited to in-frame clones, with some not included. Seen here are 950,000 to 1,100,000 clones, 70% to 80% observed once, and the top ten hold around 0.61%. This TCR came from a man aged 18 to 29 in good health. Some clones in this sample may be carry-over from other donors' samples. The chain has TRBV6-1 and TRBJ2-1; no clear D. Source material: memory CD4+ T cells from PBMCs. Subset specified: CD45RA-negative fraction. CDR3 sequence: CATIRHSYNEQFF. CDR3 sequence (DNA): TGTGCCACCATCAGGCACTCCTACAATGAGCAGTTCTTC.